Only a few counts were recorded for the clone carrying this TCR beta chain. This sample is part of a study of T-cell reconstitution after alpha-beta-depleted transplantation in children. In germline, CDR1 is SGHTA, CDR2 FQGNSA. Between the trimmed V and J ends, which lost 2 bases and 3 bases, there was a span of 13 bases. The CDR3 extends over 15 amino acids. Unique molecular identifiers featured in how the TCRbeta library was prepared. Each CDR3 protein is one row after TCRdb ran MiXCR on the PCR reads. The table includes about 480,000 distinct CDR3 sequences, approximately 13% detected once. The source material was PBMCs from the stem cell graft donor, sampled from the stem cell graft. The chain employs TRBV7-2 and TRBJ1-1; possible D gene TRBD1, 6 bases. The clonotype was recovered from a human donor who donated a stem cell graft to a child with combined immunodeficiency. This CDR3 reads CASSLSPGGYTEAFF. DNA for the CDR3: TGTGCCAGCAGCTTATCACCCGGGGGCTACACTGAAGCTTTCTTT.